The present entry profiles one TCR beta chain with its context. No antigen is known for it. It has no much larger one-base neighbor in the sample; base qualities were not kept. The data belong to a study of CD8+CD57+ T cells in acquired aplastic anemia (dated by TCRdb to 2016 to 2019). Background for the entire study: On average, sorted CD4+ and CD8+ cells yielded 2.5 to 3.5 ug of extracted DNA, with a range of roughly 0.19 to 27.4 ug. CD8+CD57+ expansion was defined as a frequency above the mean frequency observed in healthy subjects. Findings and caveats that apply to the study as a whole: Although 25 to 30 CD8+ CDR3 sequences were shared by patients and controls, these sequences appeared highly expressed in patients and within the immunodominant clones of patients. Between patients and healthy controls, no significant difference in CD8+ Simpson's diversity was found (P=0.060).

Via the germline V gene, CDR1 is SGHTA and CDR2 FQGTGA. The CDR3, from cysteine to phenylalanine, totals 13 residues. Of all the DNA, just the CDR3 is kept, 39 bases in frame from base 1. V is clipped by 0 bases and J by 8 bases, and the sequence between their germline boundaries is 10 bases long. Genomic DNA was used as template for profiling of TCR beta VDJ combinations and CDR3 sequences. TCR repertoire sequencing was run on an Illumina HiSeq 2000. Per the source publication's procedure: TRBV/TRBJ rearrangement plots, CDR3 size and DJ length profiles, and Simpson's diversity index were used to assess repertoires. The most abundant DNA sequence in the deep sequencing data was defined as the immunodominant clone. CDR3 amino acid sequences were checked for sharing between subjects and were compared against published repertoires and the VDJdb database. TCRdb reworked the public reads: Q25 trimming with fastp, MiXCR clone assembly, productive beta chains retained. Under each unique CDR3 protein, matching rows form one entry showing the most common genes and DNA. None of the V and J calls come from the authors' own analysis; TCRdb made them. The sample yields 260,000 or so distinct CDR3 sequences; about 44% were counted once. The ten top clones hold less than 9% of the sample.

The patients picked for sequencing were ones in whom flow cytometry had shown an expansion of CD8+CD57+ cells. Severe acquired aplastic anemia was diagnosed in all patients according to International Study of Aplastic Anemia and Agranulocytosis and Camitta criteria. Patients had received no therapy at the time of blood sampling. TCR repertoires of sorted CD4+ and CD8+ blood T cells from severe aplastic anemia patients and healthy subjects were deep-sequenced in the study. Patients were enrolled in the USA under clinicaltrials.gov protocols 00001620, 01623167, 00001397, 00071045, 00081523 and 00961064. Ficoll-Paque density gradient centrifugation was used to isolate peripheral blood mononuclear cells. CD4+ and CD8+ T cells were sorted by FACS or magnetic beads before DNA extraction.

The source material was sorted CD4+, CD8+, or CD8+CD57+ T cells (not recorded which) from PBMCs. Here the chain combines TRBV7-3 and TRBJ1-1; TRBD1 is a weak D gene call, 5 bases matching. This sequence was found in a human donor with aplastic anemia. The DNA sequence is given as TGTGCCAGCAGCTTAACAGGGACCACCGAAGCTTTCTTT. This translates into CASSLTGTTEAFF.